These 10 T cell receptor beta chains were all obtained from the same sample, sequenced in a study of STAT5B mutations in CD4+ large granular lymphocyte leukemia. Some clones are missing from TCRdb's copy, which holds only in-frame ones; the method was immunoSEQ multiplex PCR. The repertoire holds around 28,000 clones, with 65% to 80% as singletons. Specimen: CD4+ T cells from blood buffy coats. The receptors come from a human donor in good health.

The V call is TRBV18, the J call TRBJ2-3, with TRBD2 matching over 7 bases. The CDR3 is made up of 13 amino acids. V gave up 6 bases and J gave up 7 bases; unmatched junction bases: 7. CDR1 is KGHSH and CDR2 is LQKENI in the germline V gene. CDR3 protein: CASSASGDNTQYF. The CDR3, as DNA: TGTGCCAGCTCGGCCAGCGGGGATAATACGCAGTATTTT.

The chain links TRBV7-9 to TRBJ1-2, with 7 bases fitting TRBD1. This CDR3 is built from 12 residues. V was pared by 5 bases and J by 3 bases, with 0 bases of the junction left unmatched. Germline-derived CDR1 and CDR2 are SEHNR and FQNEAQ (reference sequence). Here the CDR3 reads CASSQGDYGYTF. The DNA of the CDR3 is TGTGCCAGCAGCCAGGGGGACTATGGCTACACCTTC.

The chain carries TRBV5-1 and TRBJ2-6; D not certain. CDR3 length: 15 amino acids. Germline values: CDR1 SGHRS, CDR2 YFSETQ. V was cut by 1 base and J by 3 bases, with 8 bases left in between. The CDR3 region has the DNA TGCGCCAGCAGCTTGAGGGTGAGTGGGGCCAACGTCCTGACTTTC. Its protein product is CASSLRVSGANVLTF.

This rearrangement joins TRBV19 to TRBJ1-5; D is undetermined. CDR1 is LNHDA, CDR2 SQIVND, per germline (reference sequence). V was shortened by 7 bases and J by 7 bases, with 14 bases between the two germline ends. The CDR3 length is 13 residues. The CDR3 sequence is CASNPGGGQPQHF. The CDR3 DNA follows: TGTGCCAGTAACCCAGGCGGCGGGCAGCCCCAGCATTTT.

This chain joins TRBV2 and TRBJ2-2; TRBD1 matches at 10 bases. Germline trimming cut 7 bases from V and 5 bases from J; bases unmatched to any gene: 7. The length of the CDR3 is 15 residues. In germline, CDR1 is SNHLY, CDR2 FYNNEI. The CDR3 bases are TGTGCCAGCACCAGACAGGGGGCGGAAACCGGGGAGCTGTTTTTT. This codes for CASTRQGAETGELFF.

This chain links TRBV29-1 with TRBJ2-7, with TRBD1 identical over 9 bases. Germline V gives CDR1 SQVTM, CDR2 ANQGSEA. This CDR3 region has 13 residues. With 4 bases clipped from V and 6 bases from J, the junction kept 7 bases outside the gene matches. The CDR3 nucleotides are TGCAGCGTTGCGGGGACAGGGCCCTCCGAGCAGTACTTC. Amino acid sequence: CSVAGTGPSEQYF.

The chain couples TRBV7-9 to TRBJ1-4, with a weak D call TRBD1 (5 bases). Trimming removed 8 bases at V and 4 bases at J, with 14 bases between. Germline CDR1 is SEHNR and CDR2 is FQNEAQ (reference sequence). The CDR3 runs 14 residues. The CDR3 bases are TGTGCCAGCGGTAGGGACGGCAATAATGAAAAACTGTTTTTT. Protein sequence: CASGRDGNNEKLFF.

V usage is TRBV19 and J usage is TRBJ1-4, with D maybe TRBD1 (6 bases). Germline CDR1 LNHDA, CDR2 SQIVND (reference sequence). CDR3 length: 13 residues. V was trimmed by 5 bases and J by 5 bases, leaving 9 bases between them. The DNA for the CDR3 is TGTGCCAGTAGTCTACAGGGAAATGAAAAACTGTTTTTT. As protein: CASSLQGNEKLFF.

CDR3 amino acids: CASSQGPVSGNTIYF. As DNA, the CDR3 is TGCGCCAGCAGCCAAGGCCCGGTCTCTGGAAACACCATATATTTT. The rearrangement uses TRBV4-1 and TRBJ1-3; D is uncertain. Germline loops: CDR1 MGHRA, CDR2 YSYEKL. Trimming cost V 1 base and J 0 bases, with 7 bases left between them. The CDR3 spans 15 residues.

The CDR3, as DNA: TGTGCCAGCAGCTTGGATCCGGGCGAGGGTACGCAGTATTTT. Encoded protein: CASSLDPGEGTQYF. The chain carries TRBV5-4 and TRBJ2-3; the D gene is possibly TRBD2 (5 bases). CDR1 is SGHNT, CDR2 YYREEE, per germline (reference sequence). Trimming pared 0 bases from V and 8 bases from J, leaving 13 bases between. This CDR3 contains 14 residues.